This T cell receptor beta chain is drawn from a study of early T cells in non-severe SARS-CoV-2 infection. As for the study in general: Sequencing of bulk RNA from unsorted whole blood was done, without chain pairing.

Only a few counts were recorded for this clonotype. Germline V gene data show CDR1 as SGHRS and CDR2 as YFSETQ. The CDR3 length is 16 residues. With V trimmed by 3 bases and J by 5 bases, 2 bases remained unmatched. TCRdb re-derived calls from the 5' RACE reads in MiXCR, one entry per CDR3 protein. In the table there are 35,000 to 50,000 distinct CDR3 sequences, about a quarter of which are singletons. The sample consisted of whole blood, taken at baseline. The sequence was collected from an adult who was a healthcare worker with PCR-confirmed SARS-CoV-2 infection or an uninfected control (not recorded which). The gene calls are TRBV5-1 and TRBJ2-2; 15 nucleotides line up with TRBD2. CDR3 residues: CASSSGLAGGTGELFF. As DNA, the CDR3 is TGCGCCAGCAGCTCCGGACTAGCGGGAGGGACCGGGGAGCTGTTTTTT.